This TCR beta chain derives from a study of CD8 T cells in ankylosing spondylitis. Study-wide points: As reported, disease-linked clones showed significant enrichment in matched ankylosing spondylitis synovial fluid. Typical of ankylosing spondylitis blood, it appeared, was a TCR beta motif of eight highly homologous variants.

Worth noting for this clonotype: Its antigen is unknown.

TCRdb fed the 5' RACE reads into MiXCR, producing one record per CDR3 protein. The data contain almost 400,000 distinct CDR3 sequences, 20% to 25% of them seen just once; the ten biggest clones take up about a sixth. This CDR3 has 18 amino acids. Per the germline V gene, CDR1 is SGHRS and CDR2 is YFSETQ. The V gene end was trimmed by 4 bases and the J gene end by 0 bases; junction bases not matched to a gene: 6. The receptor comes from a male donor with ankylosing spondylitis. This chain uses TRBV5-1 with TRBJ2-3; TRBD2 matches 15 bases. Specimen: blood, either unsorted or a sorted T cell fraction (not recorded which). This CDR3 reads CASSVGLAGGHSTDTQYF. In DNA form, the CDR3 reads TGCGCCAGCAGCGTGGGACTAGCGGGAGGCCATAGCACAGATACGCAGTATTTT.